This T cell receptor (beta chain) was captured in a study of regulatory T cells in long-lasting Graves disease (dated by TCRdb to the early 2020s). For the study in its entirety: Patients with newly diagnosed Graves' disease had been on antithyroid drugs for under 3 months. A total of about 33 samples underwent TCR sequencing, from 13 patients with persistent Graves' disease and around 20 patients with newly diagnosed Graves' disease. Patients with persistent Graves' disease were compared with patients with newly diagnosed Graves' disease using TCR sequencing and RNA sequencing of peripheral blood. The study was registered as a clinical trial and conducted in China. Overall study outcomes, separate from this receptor: Peripheral blood alone was examined, since thyroid tissue, which constituted the primary lesion, could not be accessed. Compared with newly diagnosed patients, persistent Graves' disease patients had lower TCR Shannon entropy and fewer highly expanded clones, which suggests clonal expansion. The authors acknowledged the small sample size as a limitation that may reduce accuracy. Preferential use of TRBV28, TRBJ1-2 and TRBJ2-5 was observed in persistent disease, whereas TRBV20-1 and TRBJ2-1 were favored in newly diagnosed disease. Sequencing and analysis were restricted to the TCR beta chain. Persistent patients shared more public clonotypes among themselves (roughly 2,700) than newly diagnosed patients did (more than 950).

There are many counts of this clonotype. It lacks a known antigen. Base qualities are not provided; no much larger clone lies one nucleotide away. Library generation was performed with multiplex PCR. The instrument was an Illumina HiSeq 4000. iRepertoire HTBI primers and Arm-PCR amplification of CDR3 regions were used to construct TCR beta libraries. PCR products were gel purified before sequencing. The study's own analysis went as follows. Across samples, 60 to 80 TRBV and 13 to 15 TRBJ segments were identified and used for gene usage analysis of CDR3 amino acid clonotypes. COPE and FqMerger were used to merge filtered high-quality paired reads into contigs. BLAST was used to align contigs to IMGT TRBV, TRBD and TRBJ reference genes, with CDR3 defined following IMGT. Highly expanded clones were defined as clonotypes with a frequency above 0.1%. Repertoire diversity was measured by Shannon entropy, and V-J evenness by the Gini coefficient. Clonotypes shared by more than one individual were considered public. The raw public data were reprocessed by TCRdb itself: fastp quality trimming at Q25, MiXCR clonotype calling, in-frame beta chains only. Under each unique CDR3 protein, matching rows form one entry showing the most common genes and DNA. These V and J calls are TCRdb output, not the study's own analysis. Recorded for this sample are about 400,000 distinct CDR3 sequences; roughly 16% of them occurred a single time. The ten largest clonotypes hold about a fifth of the sample.

In the paper's terms, the time point label means: newly diagnosed GD, antithyroid drugs for less than 3 months. RNA was extracted from PBMCs in TRIzol for both TCR sequencing and RNA sequencing. The diagnosis of Graves' disease was made according to American Thyroid Association guidelines. Recruitment of patients was carried out at an endocrinology department in Xi'an, China. Each patient gave about 8.1 milliliters of peripheral blood, collected in an EDTA anticoagulant tube. Ficoll Paque Plus density gradient separation was used to isolate PBMCs, and no additional T cell sorting was done. An Agilent 2100 Bioanalyzer and agarose gel were used to check RNA quality, and a NanoDrop 2000 was used to measure RNA concentration. Reading from cysteine to phenylalanine, the CDR3 counts 15 amino acids. Just CDR3 DNA is preserved here, 45 bases in frame from base 1. The germline V gene (reference sequence) yields DFQATT for CDR1 and SNEGSKA for CDR2. The junction shows trimming of 0 bases on V and 6 bases on J, and the gene matches do not reach 7 bases of it.

This TCR was sampled from a female donor with Graves disease. The chain is made from TRBV20-1 and TRBJ1-2; the junction holds 10 bases that match TRBD1. Sequenced here: peripheral blood mononuclear cells (PBMCs), sampled at new diagnosis, from a patient treated with antithyroid drugs. The CDR3 region: CSARDGTGVLDGYTF. Read as DNA, the sequence is TGCAGTGCTAGAGATGGGACAGGGGTATTAGATGGCTACACCTTC.